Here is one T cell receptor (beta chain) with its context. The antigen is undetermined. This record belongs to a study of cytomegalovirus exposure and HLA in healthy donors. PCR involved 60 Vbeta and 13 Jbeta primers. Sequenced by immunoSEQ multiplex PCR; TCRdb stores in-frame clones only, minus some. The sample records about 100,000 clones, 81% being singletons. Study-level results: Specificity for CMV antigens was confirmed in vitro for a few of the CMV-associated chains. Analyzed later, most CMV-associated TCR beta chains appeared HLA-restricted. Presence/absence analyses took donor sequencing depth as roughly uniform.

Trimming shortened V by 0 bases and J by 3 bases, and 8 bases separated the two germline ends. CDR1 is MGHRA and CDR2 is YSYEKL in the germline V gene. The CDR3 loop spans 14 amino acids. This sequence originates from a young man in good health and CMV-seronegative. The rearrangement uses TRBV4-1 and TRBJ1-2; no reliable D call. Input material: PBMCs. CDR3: CASSQDGGYYGYTF. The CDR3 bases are TGCGCCAGCAGCCAAGATGGCGGGTACTATGGCTACACCTTC.